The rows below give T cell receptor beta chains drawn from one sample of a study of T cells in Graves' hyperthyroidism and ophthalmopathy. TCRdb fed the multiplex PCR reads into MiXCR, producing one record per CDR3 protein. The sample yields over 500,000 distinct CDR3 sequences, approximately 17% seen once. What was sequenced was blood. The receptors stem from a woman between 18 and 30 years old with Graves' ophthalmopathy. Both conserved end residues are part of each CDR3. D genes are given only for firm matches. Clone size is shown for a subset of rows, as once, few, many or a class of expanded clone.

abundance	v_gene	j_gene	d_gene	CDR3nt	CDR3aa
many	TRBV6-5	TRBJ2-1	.	TGTGCCAGCAGTTACTCTTCCGCAAACAATGAGCAGTTCTTC	CASSYSSANNEQFF
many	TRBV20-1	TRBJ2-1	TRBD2	TGCAGTGCTAGACCAAGCGGGAAAACCTACAATGAGCAGTTCTTC	CSARPSGKTYNEQFF
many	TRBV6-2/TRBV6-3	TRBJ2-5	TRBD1	TGTGCCAGCAGTCCCCTTGGGACAGGGGGCGAGGAGACCCAGTACTTC	CASSPLGTGGEETQYF
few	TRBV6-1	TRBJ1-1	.	TGTGCCAGCAGTCCCTCCAGGGTAGGGGGTGAAGCTTTCTTT	CASSPSRVGGEAFF
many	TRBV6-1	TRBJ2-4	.	TGTGCCAGCAGTTCGGGAAGAGCCAAAAACATTCAGTACTTC	CASSSGRAKNIQYF
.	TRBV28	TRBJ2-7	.	TGTGCCAGCTTAGAGGCAGGGGGGGATTCCTACGAGCAGTACTTC	CASLEAGGDSYEQYF
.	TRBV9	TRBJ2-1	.	TGTGCCAGCAGCGTAGGAGCAGACGAGCAGTTCTTC	CASSVGADEQFF
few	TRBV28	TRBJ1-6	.	TGTGCCAGCAGTTTAATTCGCCAGGCGAATTCACCCCTCCACTTT	CASSLIRQANSPLHF
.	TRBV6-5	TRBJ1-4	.	TGTGCCAGCAGTTCGAGAGGTTCCGAAAAACTGTTTTTT	CASSSRGSEKLFF
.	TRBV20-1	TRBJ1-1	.	TGCAGTGCTCCCCCGCAAAGTGGGATAAACACTGAAGCTTTCTTT	CSAPPQSGINTEAFF
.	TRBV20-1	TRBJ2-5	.	TGCAGTGCTAGAGAAGAATCCAGGGTCGAAGAGACCCAGTACTTC	CSAREESRVEETQYF
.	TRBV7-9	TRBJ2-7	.	TGTGCCAGCAGCCCCAATTGGGGTTCCAACTCCTACGAGCAGTACTTC	CASSPNWGSNSYEQYF
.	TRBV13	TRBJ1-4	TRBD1	TGTGCCAGCAGCTGGGACAGGGCCGAAAAACTGTTTTTT	CASSWDRAEKLFF
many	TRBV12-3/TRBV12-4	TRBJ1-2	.	TGTGCCAGCAGAAGAGACCCGGGGGCTGGCTATGGCTACACCTTC	CASRRDPGAGYGYTF
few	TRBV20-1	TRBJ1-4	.	TGCAGTGCTACACCTGGACAGCCAACTAATGAAAAACTGTTTTTT	CSATPGQPTNEKLFF
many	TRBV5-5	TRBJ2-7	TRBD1	TGTGCCAGCAGCTCCGACAGGGGGCAGTCCTACGAGCAGTACTTC	CASSSDRGQSYEQYF